This T cell receptor (beta chain) was sequenced during a study of a mutant IDH1 vaccine in newly diagnosed glioma. Study-level information: Investigators started vaccination 4-6 weeks after radiotherapy alone, or with temozolomide cycles.

In the case of this clone: The antigen is not known.

The table came from immunoSEQ multiplex PCR; TCRdb's copy has only in-frame clones and leaves some out. The top ten clones hold more than 15% of a sample with roughly 30,000 clones, 82% of them seen once. This sample's time point: week 23, last vaccination. Every vaccine dose comprised 300 ug of mutant IDH1 20-mer peptide plus topical imiquimod. The V and J ends lost 5 bases and 9 bases respectively, with 15 bases between them. Germline-derived CDR1 and CDR2 are MRHNA and SNTAGT. This CDR3 region has 13 residues. The sequence was obtained from a woman aged 25 to 45 with glioma. This chain connects TRBV6-4 to TRBJ2-3; TRBD1 or TRBD2 may be the D gene (6 bases each). The sequences come from PBMCs, collected from a glioma patient whose treatment included an IDH1 peptide vaccine. CDR3 sequence: CASSLTRGDTQYF. The CDR3, as DNA: TGTGCCAGCAGTCTTACAAGGGGGGACACGCAGTATTTT.